This T cell receptor (beta chain) is drawn from a study of T cell clones after liver transplantation. Note on this clone: The antigen is unknown.

The repertoire was sequenced with immunoSEQ multiplex PCR; TCRdb's copy has only in-frame clones and lacks some. The table lists 50,000 or so clones, 85% to 90% of them singletons. Study-wide points: Donor-reactive sequences fell more than third party-reactive ones, suggesting partial deletion. These preliminary findings come from unstandardized post-transplant sampling times.

V was shortened by 3 bases and J by 3 bases, with 12 bases between the two germline ends. The CDR3 length is 15 residues. Germline-derived CDR1 and CDR2 are SGDLS and YYNGEE. The V call is TRBV9, the J call TRBJ1-4; no definite D call. The TCR was taken from a human patient who received a liver transplant. Some T cells may have come from the graft donor. This specimen consisted of CD8+ T cells from blood, obtained 12 months after liver transplant. The CDR3 loop reads CASSESDGANEKLFF. CDR3 bases: TGTGCCAGCAGCGAGTCGGACGGTGCTAATGAAAAACTGTTTTTT. The whole variable domain, remainder taken from reference TRBV9 and TRBJ1-4, is DSGVTQTPKHLITATGQRVTLRCSPRSGDLSVYWYQQSLDQGLQFLIQYYNGEERAKGNILERFSAQQFPDLHSELNLSSLELGDSALYFCASSESDGANEKLFFGSGTQLSVL.